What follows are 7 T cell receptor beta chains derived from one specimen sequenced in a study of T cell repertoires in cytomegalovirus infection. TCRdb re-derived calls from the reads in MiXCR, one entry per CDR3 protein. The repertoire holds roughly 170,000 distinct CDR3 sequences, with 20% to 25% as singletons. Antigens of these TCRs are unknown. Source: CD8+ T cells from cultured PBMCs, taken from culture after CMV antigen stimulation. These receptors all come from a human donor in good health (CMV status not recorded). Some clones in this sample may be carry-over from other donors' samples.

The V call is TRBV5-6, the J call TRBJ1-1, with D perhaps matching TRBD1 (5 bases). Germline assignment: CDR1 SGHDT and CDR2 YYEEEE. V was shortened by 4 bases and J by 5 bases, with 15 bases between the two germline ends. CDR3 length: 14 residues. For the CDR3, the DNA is TGTGCCAGCAGCGGGGCATGGGTCAGAACTGAAGCTTTCTTT. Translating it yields CASSGAWVRTEAFF.

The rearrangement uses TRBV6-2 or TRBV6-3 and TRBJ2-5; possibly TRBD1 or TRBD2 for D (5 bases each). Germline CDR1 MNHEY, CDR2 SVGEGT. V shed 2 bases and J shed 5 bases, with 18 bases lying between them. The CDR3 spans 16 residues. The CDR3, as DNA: TGTGCCAGCAGTTACCCCCCCGGGACCCCGGGGGAGACCCAGTACTTC. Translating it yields CASSYPPGTPGETQYF.

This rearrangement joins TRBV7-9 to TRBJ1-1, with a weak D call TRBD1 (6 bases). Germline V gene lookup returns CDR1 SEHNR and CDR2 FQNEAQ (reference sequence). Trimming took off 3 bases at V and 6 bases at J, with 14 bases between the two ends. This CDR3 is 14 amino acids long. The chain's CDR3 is CASSLVGQSPEAFF. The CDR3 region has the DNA TGTGCCAGCAGCTTGGTCGGACAGAGCCCTGAAGCTTTCTTT.

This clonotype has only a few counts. The CDR3 reads CSVGEEQQETQYF. In nucleotides, the CDR3 is TGCAGCGTTGGAGAAGAGCAGCAAGAGACCCAGTACTTC. This sequence joins TRBV29-1 and TRBJ2-5, with no clear D. Per the germline V gene, CDR1 is SQVTM and CDR2 is ANQGSEA. V shed 4 bases and J shed 2 bases, with 11 bases lying between them. The CDR3 is 13 amino acids. Looking up the rest from reference TRBV29-1 and TRBJ2-5 gives the full variable domain: SAVISQKPSRDICQRGTSLTIQCQVDSQVTMMFWYRQQPGQSLTLIATANQGSEATYESGFVIDKFPISRPNLTFSTLTVSNMSPEDSSIYLCSVGEEQQETQYFGPGTRLLVL.

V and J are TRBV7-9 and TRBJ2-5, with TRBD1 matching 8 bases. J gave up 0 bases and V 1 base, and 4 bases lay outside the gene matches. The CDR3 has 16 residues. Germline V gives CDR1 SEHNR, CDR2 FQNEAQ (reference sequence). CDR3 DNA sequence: TGTGCCAGCAGCTTAGGGGACAGGTGGTACCAAGAGACCCAGTACTTC. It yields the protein CASSLGDRWYQETQYF.

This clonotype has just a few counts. DNA of the CDR3: TGCGCCAGCAGGGACAGGGCCTCTGGAAACACCATATATTTT. It encodes CASRDRASGNTIYF. The gene calls are TRBV4-1 and TRBJ1-3; TRBD1 aligns across 8 bases. This CDR3 contains 14 residues. V lost 6 bases and J lost 0; bases outside the gene matches: 1. Germline CDR1 MGHRA, CDR2 YSYEKL.

CDR3 amino acids: CASSPKGLNNTEAFF. The CDR3 DNA follows: TGTGCCAGCAGCCCTAAGGGTCTTAACAACACTGAAGCTTTCTTT. This chain connects TRBV7-9 to TRBJ1-1; D is unresolved. Trimming took 5 bases from V and 2 from J, leaving 15 bases between them. This CDR3 spans 15 amino acids. The germline V gene encodes CDR1 SEHNR and CDR2 FQNEAQ (reference sequence). The entire variable domain, with the rest obtained from reference TRBV7-9 and TRBJ1-1, is as follows: DTGVSQNPRHKITKRGQNVTFRCDPISEHNRLYWYRQTLGQGPEFLTYFQNEAQLEKSRLLSDRFSAERPKGSFSTLEIQRTEQGDSAMYLCASSPKGLNNTEAFFGQGTRLTVV.